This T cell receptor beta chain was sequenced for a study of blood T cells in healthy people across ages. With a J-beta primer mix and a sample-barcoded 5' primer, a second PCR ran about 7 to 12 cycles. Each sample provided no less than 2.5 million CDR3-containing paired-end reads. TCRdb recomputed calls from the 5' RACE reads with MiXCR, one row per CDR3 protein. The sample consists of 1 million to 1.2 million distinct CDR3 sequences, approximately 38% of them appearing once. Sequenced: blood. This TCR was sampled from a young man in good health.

The CDR3 DNA reads as TGTGCCATCAGCCTGCTAGCGGGGGGACAAGATACGCAGTATTTT. Translating gives CAISLLAGGQDTQYF. The chain carries TRBV10-3 and TRBJ2-3; 11 bases align to TRBD2. CDR3 length: 15 amino acids. Germline trimming cut 6 bases from V and 5 bases from J; bases unmatched to any gene: 7. Germline CDR1 reads ENHRY; CDR2 reads SYGVKD.